The 30 T cell receptor beta chains presented below share a single source sample, sequenced in a study of spatial heterogeneity in lung cancer. Time point meaning: sample taken at primary tumor resection. No cell sorting; template was whole RNA from tumor, lung tissue or PBMC. MiXCR, run by TCRdb on the 5' RACE reads, gives a single entry per CDR3 protein. The repertoire holds 40,000 to 55,000 distinct CDR3 sequences, with approximately 6.8% as singletons. The input for sequencing was PBMCs, taken at surgery. The receptors derive from a female donor with early-stage non-small cell lung cancer.

At least ten counts were recorded for this clonotype. The chain couples TRBV7-2 to TRBJ1-3; D is ambiguous. This CDR3 has 16 residues. V was trimmed by 2 bases and J by 1 base, leaving 12 bases between them. Germline V gives CDR1 SGHTA, CDR2 FQGNSA. The CDR3: CASSLSGRKSGNTIYF. The CDR3, as DNA: TGTGCCAGCAGCTTATCAGGACGGAAATCTGGAAACACCATATATTTT.

This clonotype was picked up many times. The chain combines TRBV30 with TRBJ2-3, with D tentatively TRBD2 (5 bases). CDR1 is GTSNPN, CDR2 SVGIG, per germline (reference sequence). The CDR3 runs 13 residues. Trimming shortened V by 0 bases and J by 4 bases, and 8 bases separated the two germline ends. CDR3 in DNA: TGTGCCTGGAGTGTCGGGGTGGCAGATACGCAGTATTTT. Translation: CAWSVGVADTQYF.

The sample holds many counts of this clonotype. The chain has TRBV4-3 and TRBJ1-2; D unclear. The CDR3 is 14 amino acids. Trimming cost V 4 bases and J 4 bases, with 13 bases left between them. Germline V gene data show CDR1 as LGHNA and CDR2 as YSLEER. CDR3: CASSPGEKVYGYTF. DNA for the CDR3: TGCGCCAGCAGCCCCGGGGAGAAAGTCTATGGCTACACCTTC.

This chain connects TRBV20-1 to TRBJ2-7, with TRBD2 matching over 10 bases. Germline values: CDR1 DFQATT, CDR2 SNEGSKA (reference sequence). Trimming cost V 6 bases and J 0 bases; bases outside gene matches: 8. The CDR3 spans 15 residues. CDR3 amino acids: CSAPKGTSASYEQYF. The DNA for the CDR3 is TGCAGTGCCCCCAAGGGGACTAGCGCCTCCTACGAGCAGTACTTC.

This clonotype was seen more than once but under ten times. Here the CDR3 DNA reads TGTGCCAGCAGCTCCTCAGAGACCCAGTACTTC. Translation gives CASSSSETQYF. The gene calls are TRBV7-2 and TRBJ2-5; D is unresolved. V lost 4 bases to trimming and J lost 4 bases, with 4 bases between them. Germline V gene sequence: CDR1 SGHTA, CDR2 FQGNSA. The CDR3 covers 11 residues.

This clonotype was counted at least ten times. V gene TRBV20-1 combines with J gene TRBJ2-4; no reliable D call. The CDR3 length is 15 residues. Trimming cost V 1 base and J 1 base, with 11 bases left between them. Germline CDR1 reads DFQATT; CDR2 reads SNEGSKA (reference sequence). The CDR3 DNA sequence: TGCAGTGCTAGAGCGGTGCCCGGGGCCAAAAACATTCAGTACTTC. It translates to CSARAVPGAKNIQYF.

This clonotype was seen repeatedly, ten times or more. The chain employs TRBV20-1 and TRBJ2-1; D gene unclear. This CDR3 spans 15 amino acids. V was trimmed by 6 bases and J by 7 bases, leaving 22 bases between them. The V gene's germline CDR1 is DFQATT and CDR2 SNEGSKA (reference sequence). CDR3 DNA: TGCAGTGCGGACCCCATCGGTGGCCTAGGTAATGAGCAGTTCTTC. This sequence encodes CSADPIGGLGNEQFF.

The sample holds many counts of this clonotype. The chain carries TRBV7-6 and TRBJ2-6; no clear D gene. Trimming cost V 7 bases and J 1 base, with 11 bases left between them. CDR1 is SGHVS and CDR2 is FNYEAQ in the germline V gene. The CDR3 is 15 amino acids. The CDR3 loop is CASTSPQSGANVLTF. CDR3 DNA sequence: TGTGCCAGCACCTCGCCGCAATCTGGGGCCAACGTCCTGACTTTC.

This clonotype was detected many times. The chain links TRBV12-3 or TRBV12-4 to TRBJ1-2; no clear D. Trimming pared 1 base from V and 6 bases from J, leaving 9 bases between. CDR3 size: 13 residues. Here the CDR3 reads CASSLELRDGYTF. CDR3 DNA sequence: TGTGCCAGCAGTTTAGAGCTACGGGATGGCTACACCTTC.

This clonotype was seen only a few times. The chain combines TRBV7-9 with TRBJ2-7; 11 bases agree with TRBD2. The CDR3 has 14 residues. Germline V gives CDR1 SEHNR, CDR2 FQNEAQ (reference sequence). J was trimmed by 2 bases and V by 5 bases; bases with no gene match: 2. CDR3 coding DNA: TGTGCCAGCAGCCAACTAGCGGGGGCCTACGAGCAGTACTTC. This codes for CASSQLAGAYEQYF.

In this sample, this clonotype turned up many times. The CDR3 nucleotides are TGCGCCAGCAGCCAAACAGGGCCCGGAAACACCATATATTTT. This codes for CASSQTGPGNTIYF. V is TRBV4-1 and J is TRBJ1-3, with D possibly being TRBD1 (6 bases). The CDR3 is made up of 14 amino acids. Germline CDR1 and CDR2: MGHRA and YSYEKL. The germline V and J ends were trimmed by 2 bases and 4 bases, with 9 bases remaining between them.

The J gene is TRBJ2-3, the V gene TRBV7-9; TRBD1 agrees at 10 bases. Per germline, CDR1 SEHNR and CDR2 FQNEAQ (reference sequence). This CDR3 spans 16 amino acids. J lost 7 bases, V lost 5 bases, and 12 bases had no gene match. Here the CDR3 reads CASSPPQTGGANTQYF. CDR3 DNA: TGTGCCAGCAGCCCGCCCCAGACAGGGGGCGCGAATACGCAGTATTTT.

In this sample, this clonotype turned up many times. A read error may account for a junction end that differs from germline. The rearrangement uses TRBV5-1 and TRBJ1-4; D not resolved. The CDR3 contains 15 residues. Germline V CDR1 and CDR2: SGHRS, YFSETQ. CDR3 protein: CASSLGNSLFEKLFF. The DNA of the CDR3 is TGCGCCAGCAGTTTGGGAAACAGCCTATTTGAAAAACTGTTTTTT. Based on the CDR3 plus reference TRBV5-1 and TRBJ1-4, the full variable domain is KAGVTQTPRYLIKTRGQQVTLSCSPISGHRSVSWYQQTPGQGLQFLFEYFSETQRNKGNFPGRFSGRQFSNSRSEMNVSTLELGDSALYLCASSLGNSLFEKLFFGSGTQLSVL.

This clonotype was seen a few times. V usage is TRBV20-1 and J usage is TRBJ1-5, with D maybe TRBD1 (5 bases). The length of the CDR3 is 12 residues. V was clipped by 4 bases and J by 3 bases, with 7 bases between them. Germline V CDR1 and CDR2: DFQATT, SNEGSKA (reference sequence). The CDR3 nucleotides read TGCAGTGCTACGGACAACAATCAGCCCCAGCATTTT. Residues: CSATDNNQPQHF.

At least ten counts were recorded for this clonotype. The rearrangement links TRBV21-1 to TRBJ1-1; no DNA check was done on the table's D call, TRBD1. TRBV21-1 is designated a pseudogene. The CDR3 sequence is 19 residues long. The CDR3 is CASSSCNQGARGSDTEAFF. The CDR3 DNA is TGTGCCAGCAGCTCCTGCAACCAGGGGGCGCGCGGGTCGGACACTGAAGCTTTCTTT.

Points on this clonotype: A much more abundant neighbour one base away suggests this may be a read error. The chain couples TRBV20-1 to TRBJ2-7; tentatively, D is TRBD2 (5 bases). V gave up 4 bases and J gave up 0 bases, with 10 bases separating them. Germline values: CDR1 DFQATT, CDR2 SNEGSKA (reference sequence). CDR3 size: 13 residues. The CDR3 sequence is CSANGLTSYEQYF. In nucleotides, the CDR3 is TGCAGTGCTAATGGACTGACCTCCTACGAGCAGTACTTC.

This clonotype appeared many times. This chain links TRBV20-1 with TRBJ1-5; 9 bases match TRBD1. Germline values: CDR1 DFQATT, CDR2 SNEGSKA (reference sequence). V lost 7 bases, J lost 4 bases, and 11 bases stayed unmatched. There are 15 residues in the CDR3. The CDR3 sequence is CSVERRDRVNQPQHF. Here the CDR3 DNA reads TGCAGTGTAGAACGGAGGGACAGGGTTAATCAGCCCCAGCATTTT.

This clonotype was found a few times. The rearrangement joins TRBV3-1 to TRBJ1-1, with D tentatively TRBD1 (6 bases). The germline V gene encodes CDR1 LGHDT and CDR2 YNNKEL (reference sequence). The CDR3 is 13 residues long. V lost 0 bases to trimming and J lost 10 bases, with 12 bases between them. CDR3 in DNA: TGTGCCAGCAGCCAAGATCGGGGGGGGGCAGCTTTCTTT. Its translation is CASSQDRGGAAFF.

This chain connects TRBV7-9 to TRBJ2-7, with 8 nucleotides matching TRBD1. Germline assignment: CDR1 SEHNR and CDR2 FQNEAQ (reference sequence). Trimming took 4 bases from V and 4 from J; bases not matched to a gene: 0. The CDR3 has 12 residues. The CDR3 is CASSWDRYEQYF. CDR3 sequence (DNA): TGTGCCAGCAGCTGGGACAGGTACGAGCAGTACTTC.

The sample holds many counts of this clonotype. The gene calls are TRBV11-1 and TRBJ2-2, with D possibly TRBD1 on 6 matching bases. The CDR3 covers 15 residues. Trimming cost V 5 bases and J 0 bases, with 10 bases left between them. Germline lookup yields CDR1 SGHAT and CDR2 FQDESV (reference sequence). The CDR3 sequence: CASSDRISNTGELFF. The CDR3 DNA is TGTGCCAGCAGCGACAGGATCTCGAACACCGGGGAGCTGTTTTTT.

The rearrangement joins TRBV3-1 to TRBJ2-7, with D possibly TRBD2 on 5 matching bases. Per germline, CDR1 LGHDT and CDR2 YNNKEL (reference sequence). The V end was cut by 5 bases, the J end by 6 bases, with 26 bases between. CDR3 size: 17 residues. CDR3 DNA: TGTGCCAGCAGCGCGCTACTCGGGGAGTCTCGTGTCAGCGAGCAGTACTTC. It specifies CASSALLGESRVSEQYF.

This clonotype was seen more than once but under ten times. V usage is TRBV5-1 and J usage is TRBJ1-3, with a tentative D call TRBD1 (5 bases). Looked up from germline, CDR1 is SGHRS and CDR2 is YFSETQ. The CDR3 is 15 amino acids. V lost 0 bases, J lost 0 bases, and 7 bases lay in between. CDR3 DNA: TGCGCCAGCAGCTTGGGACAGACCTCTGGAAACACCATATATTTT. Protein: CASSLGQTSGNTIYF.

This clonotype showed up many times. V and J are TRBV12-3 or TRBV12-4 and TRBJ2-7; 10 nucleotides match TRBD1. Trimming cost V 2 bases and J 3 bases; bases outside gene matches: 4. The CDR3 is 15 amino acids. CDR3 in amino acids: CASSLTGTGVYEQYF. The CDR3 nucleotides read TGTGCCAGCAGTTTAACCGGGACAGGGGTCTACGAGCAGTACTTC.

The sample holds many counts of this clonotype. The genes are TRBV29-1 and TRBJ2-2, with unresolved D. Germline values: CDR1 SQVTM, CDR2 ANQGSEA. The CDR3 runs to 15 residues. The V end was cut by 4 bases, the J end by 0 bases, with 12 bases between. Here the CDR3 reads CSVVRYGSNTGELFF. In nucleotides, the CDR3 is TGCAGCGTTGTGAGATACGGTTCGAACACCGGGGAGCTGTTTTTT.

This clonotype turned up a few times. This chain uses TRBV9 with TRBJ1-1, with D uncertain. Germline CDR1 reads SGDLS; CDR2 reads YYNGEE. Trimming took off 0 bases at V and 1 base at J, with 13 bases between the two ends. The CDR3 runs to 16 residues. CDR3 nucleotides: TGTGCCAGCAGCGTAGGGTGGGGAGGGCCGAACACTGAAGCTTTCTTT. Its protein is CASSVGWGGPNTEAFF.

The sample holds a few counts of this clonotype. The CDR3 DNA follows: TGTGCCAGCAGTATCCAAGTGGGGGCGATTTATGAAAAACTGTTTTTT. Translation: CASSIQVGAIYEKLFF. The chain links TRBV7-9 to TRBJ1-4; tentatively, D is TRBD1 (6 bases). The CDR3 consists of 16 residues. V shed 6 bases and J shed 6 bases, with 20 bases lying between them. The germline V gene encodes CDR1 SEHNR and CDR2 FQNEAQ (reference sequence).

This clonotype was observed many times. The chain recombines TRBV7-9 with TRBJ1-3; D is perhaps TRBD1 (5 bases). Germline V gene lookup returns CDR1 SEHNR and CDR2 FQNEAQ (reference sequence). V shed 3 bases and J shed 8 bases, with 5 bases lying between them. This CDR3 comprises 11 residues. As DNA, the CDR3 is TGTGCCAGCAGCTTGGGGGACACCATATATTTT. It is translated as CASSLGDTIYF.

In this sample, this clonotype turned up a few times. The rearrangement links TRBV7-2 to TRBJ2-1; no definite D call. The V end was cut by 3 bases, the J end by 2 bases, with 14 bases between. CDR1 and CDR2 from the germline V gene are SGHTA and FQGNSA. The CDR3 covers 16 residues. Written as DNA, the CDR3 is TGTGCCAGCAGCTTTGGCAGCCGAAATCCCTACAATGAGCAGTTCTTC. Its translation is CASSFGSRNPYNEQFF.

This clonotype was seen only a few times. This CDR3 is CASSPQGARRSGELFF. In DNA, the CDR3 is TGTGCCAGCAGCCCTCAGGGAGCACGCCGTAGCGGGGAGCTGTTTTTT. This rearrangement joins TRBV7-2 to TRBJ2-2, with D perhaps TRBD1 or TRBD2 (5 bases each). The CDR3 is 16 amino acids. Germline CDR1 reads SGHTA; CDR2 reads FQGNSA. Between the trimmed V and J ends, which lost 5 bases and 7 bases, there was a span of 20 bases.

Ten or more counts support this clonotype. J is TRBJ1-1 and V is TRBV20-1, with 8 bases aligning to TRBD1. Germline V gene sequence: CDR1 DFQATT, CDR2 SNEGSKA (reference sequence). The CDR3 sequence is 15 residues long. J lost 3 bases, V lost 5 bases, and 11 bases had no gene match. Written as DNA, the CDR3 is TGCAGTGCTCCCCGACCCCAGACAGGGGACACTGAAGCTTTCTTT. Protein: CSAPRPQTGDTEAFF.